The 30 T cell receptor beta chains below were found in one sample sequenced in a study of blood T cell repertoires in COVID-19. Produced via immunoSEQ multiplex PCR; TCRdb's table is partial and in-frame only. The sample has just over 250,000 clones, 88% seen once; the top ten hold 10%. Sequenced sample: peripheral blood. These receptors all stem from a woman in her 70s with COVID-19, enrolled during active disease.

DNA of the CDR3: TGTGCCAGCAGCCAAGGGTTAGCGGAAGAATCCTACGAGCAGTACTTC. Translated, it gives CASSQGLAEESYEQYF. The chain uses TRBV4-2 and TRBJ2-7; the D gene is possibly TRBD2 (6 bases). Trimming shortened V by 1 base and J by 1 base, and 14 bases separated the two germline ends. CDR1 is LGHNA and CDR2 is YNFKEQ in the germline V gene. CDR3 length: 16 amino acids.

This chain links TRBV5-1 with TRBJ2-7; the D gene is possibly TRBD2 (5 bases). V lost 2 bases to trimming and J lost 1 base, with 19 bases between them. CDR3 size: 17 residues. The germline V gene has CDR1 SGHRS and CDR2 YFSETQ. CDR3 bases: TGCGCCAGCAGCTTCTCCGGATTGGTTCCGGGATCCTACGAGCAGTACTTC. Translating it yields CASSFSGLVPGSYEQYF.

The genes are TRBV5-4 and TRBJ1-1, with D possibly matching TRBD1 (6 bases). Per germline, CDR1 SGHNT and CDR2 YYREEE (reference sequence). The CDR3 runs 13 residues. With 4 bases removed from V and 3 bases from J, the gap between germline ends came to 10 bases. This CDR3 reads CASSIDRYTEAFF. In nucleotides, the CDR3 is TGTGCCAGCAGCATTGACAGGTACACTGAAGCTTTCTTT.

The chain combines TRBV24-1 with TRBJ2-1; 12 bases agree with TRBD2. The germline gives CDR1 KGHDR, CDR2 SFDVKD. Germline trimming cut 6 bases from V and 1 base from J; bases unmatched to any gene: 6. The CDR3 runs 17 residues. The CDR3 DNA reads as TGTGCCACCAGTAGTGCTAGCGGGAGGGCTTCCTACAATGAGCAGTTCTTC. It encodes CATSSASGRASYNEQFF.

This chain links TRBV7-2 with TRBJ2-7; possible D gene TRBD2, 6 bases. The germline V gene has CDR1 SGHTA and CDR2 FQGNSA. This CDR3 has 15 amino acids. The V end was cut by 2 bases, the J end by 4 bases, with 15 bases between. CDR3 protein: CASSLSVAVKYEQYF. CDR3 DNA sequence: TGTGCCAGCAGCTTATCCGTAGCGGTCAAGTACGAGCAGTACTTC.

V usage is TRBV7-2 and J usage is TRBJ1-5; TRBD1 is a possible D gene (6 bases). Germline values: CDR1 SGHTA, CDR2 FQGNSA. Deletions cut 2 bases from V and 0 bases from J, with 8 bases between. This CDR3 region has 15 residues. CDR3 region: CASSLWTDSNQPQHF. CDR3 sequence (DNA): TGTGCCAGCAGCTTATGGACAGATAGCAATCAGCCCCAGCATTTT.

This chain connects TRBV24-1 to TRBJ2-3, with 11 bases matching TRBD2. With 2 bases clipped from V and 2 bases from J, the junction kept 5 bases outside the gene matches. Germline CDR1 is KGHDR and CDR2 is SFDVKD. There are 17 residues in the CDR3. Written as DNA, the CDR3 is TGTGCCACCAGTGATTCCGGACTAGCGGGCATCACAGATACGCAGTATTTT. It specifies CATSDSGLAGITDTQYF.

The gene calls are TRBV11-3 and TRBJ2-3; 7 bases are a match to TRBD2. The V gene's germline CDR1 is SGHNT and CDR2 YENEEA. V shed 3 bases and J 5 bases; nucleotides not matched to a gene: 14. The CDR3 has 17 amino acids. CDR3 amino acids: CASSLGGSKPGEDTQYF. The CDR3 bases are TGTGCCAGCAGCTTGGGGGGGTCAAAACCAGGAGAAGATACGCAGTATTTT.

V and J are TRBV28 and TRBJ2-5, with 9 nucleotides matching TRBD1. Germline CDR1 MDHEN, CDR2 SYDVKM. This CDR3 has 11 amino acids. Trimming cost V 8 bases and J 10 bases; bases outside gene matches: 5. CDR3 residues: CASRDRDVQYF. The CDR3 region has the DNA TGTGCCAGCCGGGACAGGGACGTCCAGTACTTC.

The chain couples TRBV14 to TRBJ2-3; no firm D call. Germline V gene sequence: CDR1 SGHDN, CDR2 FVKESK. The length of the CDR3 is 15 residues. V lost 1 base, J lost 2 bases, and 10 bases lay in between. CDR3 DNA: TGTGCCAGCAGCCAAGGTGGCGGAGCCACAGATACGCAGTATTTT. Residues: CASSQGGGATDTQYF.

This clone has only one observation. This chain links TRBV19 with TRBJ2-3; 8 nucleotides align to TRBD1. The CDR3 runs to 15 residues. The V gene's germline CDR1 is LNHDA and CDR2 SQIVND (reference sequence). The ends lost 5 bases at V and 6 bases at J; junction bases unmatched: 10. CDR3 DNA sequence: TGTGCCAGTAGTCTCGGGACAGGTCCAAGGGATACGCAGTATTTT. Amino acid sequence: CASSLGTGPRDTQYF.

The chain links TRBV9 to TRBJ2-1; 8 bases are shared with TRBD2. CDR1 and CDR2 from the germline V gene are SGDLS and YYNGEE. Trimming cost V 3 bases and J 4 bases; bases outside gene matches: 9. The CDR3 is 16 amino acids. The DNA of the CDR3 is TGTGCCAGCAGCGCGAGGGAGCGGGAGAATTACAATGAGCAGTTCTTC. This codes for CASSARERENYNEQFF.

This clone came up once. The chain employs TRBV27 and TRBJ1-4; 7 positions match TRBD1. Germline V gene data show CDR1 as MNHEY and CDR2 as SMNVEV (reference sequence). The CDR3 is 15 residues long. After removal of 2 bases from V and 6 bases from J, the junction contained 6 bases not matched to a gene. The CDR3 loop is CASSLVRQGDEKLFF. For the CDR3, the DNA is TGTGCCAGCAGTTTAGTCCGTCAGGGGGATGAAAAACTGTTTTTT.

V and J are TRBV15 and TRBJ2-3, with a weak D call TRBD2 (6 bases). Germline assignment: CDR1 LNHNV and CDR2 YYDKDF (reference sequence). V lost 0 bases and J lost 0, with 7 bases in between. The CDR3 covers 15 residues. Here the CDR3 DNA reads TGTGCCACCAGCAGAGAAGCGGGTAGCACAGATACGCAGTATTTT. It specifies CATSREAGSTDTQYF.

This chain connects TRBV15 to TRBJ2-3, with TRBD2 identical over 13 bases. V shed 0 bases and J 3 bases; nucleotides not matched to a gene: 3. Germline assignment: CDR1 LNHNV and CDR2 YYDKDF (reference sequence). The CDR3 is 17 residues long. The CDR3 is CATSRDRTSGSTDTQYF. CDR3 DNA: TGTGCCACCAGCAGAGATCGGACTAGCGGGAGTACAGATACGCAGTATTTT.

The CDR3 is CASSLSTGGAYGYTF. The CDR3 bases are TGTGCCAGCAGTTTAAGTACAGGGGGCGCGTACGGCTACACCTTC. The V call is TRBV28, the J call TRBJ1-2; 9 positions agree with TRBD1. Germline CDR1 MDHEN, CDR2 SYDVKM. This CDR3 is 15 amino acids long. Trimming removed 2 bases from V and 8 bases from J; junction bases left unmatched: 9.

V and J are TRBV5-4 and TRBJ1-1, with 11 nucleotides matching TRBD1. The trim removed 3 bases at V and 6 bases at J, leaving 4 bases unmatched. Germline CDR1 is SGHNT and CDR2 is YYREEE (reference sequence). CDR3 length: 14 amino acids. DNA for the CDR3: TGTGCCAGCAGCTCCGGACAGGGGGCTCCTGAAGCTTTCTTT. Its translation is CASSSGQGAPEAFF.

CDR3 sequence: CASSFRTGGTEAFF. The CDR3 coding sequence is TGTGCCAGCAGTTTCCGAACAGGTGGCACTGAAGCTTTCTTT. The chain combines TRBV27 with TRBJ1-1, with D possibly TRBD1 on 5 matching bases. CDR3 size: 14 residues. The germline V and J ends were trimmed by 3 bases and 4 bases, with 12 bases remaining between them. Per germline, CDR1 MNHEY and CDR2 SMNVEV (reference sequence).

V gene TRBV18 combines with J gene TRBJ1-2; unclear D gene. In germline, CDR1 is KGHSH, CDR2 LQKENI. V dropped 4 bases and J dropped 4 bases, with 13 bases sitting between them. This CDR3 contains 14 residues. Here the CDR3 DNA reads TGTGCCAGCTCACTGGGAGAGGAAGGCTATGGCTACACCTTC. Its protein product is CASSLGEEGYGYTF.

This clone was seen more than once but under ten times. The chain combines TRBV25-1 with TRBJ2-3, with D perhaps TRBD1 (6 bases). V lost 6 bases and J 1 base, leaving 8 bases between the germline ends. The CDR3 extends over 13 amino acids. CDR1 is MGHDK and CDR2 is SYGVNS in the germline V gene. The CDR3 is CASSRTGTDTQYF. DNA of the CDR3: TGTGCCAGCAGCCGGACAGGCACAGATACGCAGTATTTT.

This CDR3 is CASSQGLASGSSYEQYF. CDR3 in DNA: TGTGCCAGCAGCCAGGGGCTAGCTAGCGGGAGCTCCTACGAGCAGTACTTC. V gene TRBV11-2 combines with J gene TRBJ2-7; 10 nucleotides agree with TRBD2. Germline values: CDR1 SGHAT, CDR2 FQNNGV. This CDR3 is 17 amino acids long. Unmatched junction bases numbered 10, after V lost 5 bases and J lost 0 bases.

The genes are TRBV6-5 and TRBJ2-1; D might be TRBD2 (5 bases). With 5 bases removed from V and 4 bases from J, the gap between germline ends came to 6 bases. The length of the CDR3 is 12 residues. The V gene's germline CDR1 is MNHEY and CDR2 SVGAGI. The CDR3 loop reads CASSRDYNEQFF. CDR3 DNA: TGTGCCAGCAGTCGGGATTACAATGAGCAGTTCTTC.

The rearrangement uses TRBV19 and TRBJ2-2, with 8 bases fitting TRBD2. The CDR3 consists of 16 residues. CDR1 LNHDA and CDR2 SQIVND come from the germline V gene (reference sequence). V dropped 0 bases and J dropped 4; count of bases not matched to a gene: 4. CDR3: CASSIDHGGGTGELFF. In nucleotides, the CDR3 is TGTGCCAGTAGTATAGATCACGGGGGGGGCACCGGGGAGCTGTTTTTT.

This chain connects TRBV6-6 to TRBJ1-1; D is unclear. The V gene's germline CDR1 is MNHNY and CDR2 SVGAGI (reference sequence). The CDR3 sequence is 11 residues long. V lost 2 bases to trimming and J lost 8 bases, with 6 bases between them. Here the CDR3 reads CASSYRGEAFF. CDR3 DNA: TGTGCCAGCAGTTACCGCGGGGAAGCTTTCTTT.

This chain connects TRBV2 to TRBJ2-5, with 8 bases fitting TRBD2. Germline CDR1 is SNHLY and CDR2 is FYNNEI. The CDR3 is 13 residues long. The trim removed 8 bases at V and 4 bases at J, leaving 6 bases unmatched. The CDR3 DNA follows: TGTGCCAGCGGGCTAGCGGGTTCAGAGACCCAGTACTTC. Translated: CASGLAGSETQYF.

The chain is built from TRBV3-1 (or the pseudogene TRBV3-2) and TRBJ1-3; D not resolved. CDR1 and CDR2 (germline): LGHDT, YNNKEL (reference sequence). The CDR3 spans 14 residues. V lost 1 base and J 4 bases, leaving 8 bases between the germline ends. CDR3 sequence: CASSQVAHGNTIYF. DNA of the CDR3: TGTGCCAGCAGCCAAGTAGCCCACGGAAACACCATATATTTT.

This CDR3 reads CASSLYGGGSPLHF. The DNA of the CDR3 is TGTGCCAGCAGTTTATACGGGGGGGGGTCACCCCTCCACTTT. The V and J genes are TRBV28 and TRBJ1-6; D might be TRBD1 (5 bases). Germline loops: CDR1 MDHEN, CDR2 SYDVKM. V was cut by 1 base and J by 10 bases, with 11 bases left in between. The CDR3 spans 14 residues.

This sequence joins TRBV2 and TRBJ2-2, with 11 bases fitting TRBD2. The CDR3 is 16 amino acids. Germline V gene data show CDR1 as SNHLY and CDR2 as FYNNEI. V shed 8 bases, J shed 3 bases, and the junction held 8 bases outside the gene matches. The CDR3 region is CASSASGRKDTGELFF. The DNA of the CDR3 is TGTGCCAGCTCGGCTAGCGGGAGGAAGGACACCGGGGAGCTGTTTTTT.

The rearrangement links TRBV21-1 to TRBJ1-2; the table's D call, TRBD1, has no DNA check behind it. TRBV21-1 constitutes a pseudogene. The CDR3 contains 11 residues. The CDR3 loop reads CASSNTVGYTF. DNA of the CDR3: TGTGCCAGCAGCAACACAGTCGGCTACACCTTC.

V is TRBV7-8 and J is TRBJ2-7, with TRBD2 matching 9 bases. Germline V lookup: CDR1 SGHVS, CDR2 FQNEAQ. V trimming: 2 bases; J trimming: 2 bases; junction bases outside the gene matches: 1. The CDR3 is made up of 14 amino acids. DNA for the CDR3: TGTGCCAGCAGCTTATTAGCGGGAGCCTACGAGCAGTACTTC. It specifies CASSLLAGAYEQYF.